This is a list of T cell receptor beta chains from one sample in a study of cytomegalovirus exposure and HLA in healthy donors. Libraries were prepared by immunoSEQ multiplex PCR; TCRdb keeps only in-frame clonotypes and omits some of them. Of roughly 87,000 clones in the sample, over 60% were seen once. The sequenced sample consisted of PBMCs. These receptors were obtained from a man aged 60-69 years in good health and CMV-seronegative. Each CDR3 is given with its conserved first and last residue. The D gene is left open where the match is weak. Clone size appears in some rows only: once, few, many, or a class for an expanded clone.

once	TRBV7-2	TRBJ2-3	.	CASSTLLFSTDTQYF	TGTGCCAGCAGCACTCTGCTATTTAGCACAGATACGCAGTATTTT
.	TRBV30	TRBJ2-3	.	CAWSGGLGFRTDTQYF	TGTGCCTGGAGTGGAGGGTTAGGTTTTCGGACAGATACGCAGTATTTT
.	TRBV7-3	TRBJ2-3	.	CASSYSRTDTQYF	TGTGCCAGCAGCTACAGCCGCACAGATACGCAGTATTTT
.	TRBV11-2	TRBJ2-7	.	CASPSRDFNSYEQYF	TGTGCCAGCCCCAGCCGGGACTTCAACTCCTACGAGCAGTACTTC
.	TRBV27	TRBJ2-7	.	CASSLRGPLDEQYF	TGTGCCAGCAGTTTGAGAGGGCCCCTCGACGAGCAGTACTTC
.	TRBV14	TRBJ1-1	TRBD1	CASSQEWYQGASPRTEAFF	TGTGCCAGCAGCCAAGAATGGTATCAGGGGGCCAGTCCCCGAACTGAAGCTTTCTTT
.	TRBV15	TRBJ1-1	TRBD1	CATSRDRSGGTEAFF	TGTGCCACCAGCAGAGATCGCTCAGGGGGCACTGAAGCTTTCTTT
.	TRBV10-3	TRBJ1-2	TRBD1	CAISEVGQGPYGYTF	TGTGCCATCAGTGAGGTAGGACAGGGTCCCTATGGCTACACCTTC
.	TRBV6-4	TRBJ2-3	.	CASSDSRGASTDTQYF	TGTGCCAGCAGTGACTCGCGGGGTGCTAGCACAGATACGCAGTATTTT
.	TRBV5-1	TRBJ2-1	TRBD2	CASSLGGSGGGNEQFF	TGCGCCAGCAGCTTGGGGGGTAGCGGGGGGGGCAATGAGCAGTTCTTC
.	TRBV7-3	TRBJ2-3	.	CASSPRGGVGTDTQYF	TGTGCCAGCAGCCCACGTGGGGGCGTCGGCACAGATACGCAGTATTTT
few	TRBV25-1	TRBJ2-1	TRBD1	CASSWTGGYNEQFF	TGTGCCAGCAGTTGGACAGGTGGTTACAATGAGCAGTTCTTC
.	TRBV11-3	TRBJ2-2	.	CASSPLAGELFF	TGTGCCAGCAGCCCCCTAGCCGGGGAGCTGTTTTTT
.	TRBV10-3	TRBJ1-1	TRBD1	CAIRNDREGGAFF	TGTGCCATCAGGAACGACAGGGAAGGGGGAGCTTTCTTT
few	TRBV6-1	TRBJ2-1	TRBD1	CASRTGRYNEQFF	TGTGCCAGTAGGACAGGGAGATACAATGAGCAGTTCTTC
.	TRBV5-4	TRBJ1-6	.	CASSADRGVSPLHF	TGTGCCAGCAGCGCGGACCGGGGGGTCTCACCCCTCCACTTT
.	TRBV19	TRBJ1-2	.	CASSMNRYGYTF	TGTGCCAGTAGTATGAACAGATATGGCTACACCTTC
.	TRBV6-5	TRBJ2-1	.	CASSATGYNEQFF	TGTGCCAGCAGTGCTACAGGTTACAATGAGCAGTTCTTC
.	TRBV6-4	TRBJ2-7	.	CASSDAAWCEQYF	TGTGCCAGCAGTGACGCCGCGTGGTGCGAGCAGTACTTC
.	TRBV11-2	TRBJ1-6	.	CASSSMPGRGMSPLHF	TGTGCCAGCAGCTCGATGCCGGGGAGAGGGATGTCACCCCTCCACTTT
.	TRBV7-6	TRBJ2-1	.	CASSLMAGNNEQFF	TGTGCCAGCAGCTTAATGGCGGGCAACAATGAGCAGTTCTTC
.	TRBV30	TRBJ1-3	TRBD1	CARSDRLSGNTIYF	TGTGCCCGCTCGGACAGGCTCTCTGGAAACACCATATATTTT
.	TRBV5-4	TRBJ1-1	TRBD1	CASSRQGQRTMNTEAFF	TGTGCCAGCAGCCGACAGGGTCAACGGACCATGAACACTGAAGCTTTCTTT
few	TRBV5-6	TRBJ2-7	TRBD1	CASAGTGDYEQYF	TGTGCCAGCGCCGGGACAGGGGACTACGAGCAGTACTTC
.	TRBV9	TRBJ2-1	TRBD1	CASSSGQGSFNEQFF	TGTGCCAGCAGCTCTGGACAGGGATCCTTCAATGAGCAGTTCTTC
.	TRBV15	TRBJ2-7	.	CTRLYSYEQYF	TGTACGCGCCTCTATAGCTACGAGCAGTACTTC
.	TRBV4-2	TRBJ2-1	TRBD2	CASSHTSGGYNEQFF	TGTGCCAGCAGCCATACTAGCGGGGGTTACAATGAGCAGTTCTTC
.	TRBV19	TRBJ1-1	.	CASSIAVGAATEAFF	TGTGCCAGTAGTATCGCGGTTGGGGCAGCCACTGAAGCTTTCTTT
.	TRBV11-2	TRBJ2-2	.	CASSLRGAQNTGELFF	TGTGCCAGCAGCTTACGGGGGGCGCAGAACACCGGGGAGCTGTTTTTT
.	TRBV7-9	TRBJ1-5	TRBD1	CASSSGTGVHQPQHF	TGTGCCAGCAGCTCCGGGACAGGGGTACATCAGCCCCAGCATTTT
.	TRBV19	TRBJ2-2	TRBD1	CASNLGQGSGELFF	TGTGCCAGTAATCTGGGACAGGGTTCCGGGGAGCTGTTTTTT
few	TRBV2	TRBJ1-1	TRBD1	CASSEEGRGRLF	TGTGCCAGCAGTGAAGAGGGCAGGGGGAGGCTTTTT
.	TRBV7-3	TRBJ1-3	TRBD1	CASSTRAGTGELSGNTIYF	TGTGCCAGCAGCACAAGAGCCGGGACAGGGGAACTCTCTGGAAACACCATATATTTT
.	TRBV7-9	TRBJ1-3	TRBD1	CSSSPWTGDGNTIYF	TGTTCCAGCAGCCCCTGGACAGGGGATGGAAACACCATATATTTT
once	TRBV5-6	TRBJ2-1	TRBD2	CASSLGLAGWHEQFF	TGTGCCAGCAGCTTGGGCCTAGCGGGGTGGCATGAGCAGTTCTTC
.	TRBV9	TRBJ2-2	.	CASSPAAGINTGELFF	TGTGCCAGCAGCCCGGCGGCGGGGATAAACACCGGGGAGCTGTTTTTT
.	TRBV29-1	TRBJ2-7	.	CSVRGSYEQYF	TGCAGCGTCCGGGGGTCCTACGAGCAGTACTTC
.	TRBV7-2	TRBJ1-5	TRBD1	CASSLGLGGGGSQHF	TGTGCCAGCAGCTTAGGTCTAGGGGGCGGCGGGTCCCAGCATTTT
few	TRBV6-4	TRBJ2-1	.	CASSDREGGNEQFF	TGTGCCAGCAGTGACAGGGAAGGGGGCAATGAGCAGTTCTTC
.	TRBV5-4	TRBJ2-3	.	CASSTPVADTQYF	TGTGCCAGCAGCACCCCGGTCGCAGATACGCAGTATTTT
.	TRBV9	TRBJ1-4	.	CASSVRQGTNEKLFF	TGTGCCAGCAGCGTACGTCAGGGGACTAATGAAAAACTGTTTTTT
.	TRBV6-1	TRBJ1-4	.	CASTLGAGFGEKLFF	TGTGCCAGCACCTTAGGGGCAGGGTTTGGTGAAAAACTGTTTTTT